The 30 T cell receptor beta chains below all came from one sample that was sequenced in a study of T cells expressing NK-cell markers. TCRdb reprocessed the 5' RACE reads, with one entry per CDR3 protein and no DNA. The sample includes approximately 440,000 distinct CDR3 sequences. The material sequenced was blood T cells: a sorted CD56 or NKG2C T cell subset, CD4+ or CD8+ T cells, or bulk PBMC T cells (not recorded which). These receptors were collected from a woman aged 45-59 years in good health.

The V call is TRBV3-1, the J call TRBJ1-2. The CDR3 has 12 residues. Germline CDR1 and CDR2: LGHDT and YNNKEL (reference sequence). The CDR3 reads CASSQELLGYTF.

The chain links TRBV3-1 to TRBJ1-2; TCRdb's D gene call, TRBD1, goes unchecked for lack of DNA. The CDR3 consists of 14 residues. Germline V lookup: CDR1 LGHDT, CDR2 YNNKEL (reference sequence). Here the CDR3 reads CASSQDGTDYGYTF.

The chain's CDR3 is CASRSGTWGKNIQYF. This sequence joins TRBV5-6 and TRBJ2-4; TCRdb picks TRBD1, but there is no DNA to check that call. Germline CDR1 SGHDT, CDR2 YYEEEE. CDR3 length equals 15 residues.

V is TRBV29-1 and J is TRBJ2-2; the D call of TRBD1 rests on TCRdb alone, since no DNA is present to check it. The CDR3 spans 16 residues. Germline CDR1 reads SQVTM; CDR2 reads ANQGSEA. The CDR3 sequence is CSVGTRTGYNTGELFF.

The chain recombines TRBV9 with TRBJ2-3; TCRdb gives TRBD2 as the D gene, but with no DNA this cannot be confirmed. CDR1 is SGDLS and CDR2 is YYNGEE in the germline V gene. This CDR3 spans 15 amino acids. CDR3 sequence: CASSVGSGRADTQYF. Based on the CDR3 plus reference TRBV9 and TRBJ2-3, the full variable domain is DSGVTQTPKHLITATGQRVTLRCSPRSGDLSVYWYQQSLDQGLQFLIQYYNGEERAKGNILERFSAQQFPDLHSELNLSSLELGDSALYFCASSVGSGRADTQYFGPGTRLTVL.

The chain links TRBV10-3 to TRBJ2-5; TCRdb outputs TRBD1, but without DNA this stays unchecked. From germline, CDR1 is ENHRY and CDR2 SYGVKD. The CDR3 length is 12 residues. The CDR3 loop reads CAIKPGGETQYF.

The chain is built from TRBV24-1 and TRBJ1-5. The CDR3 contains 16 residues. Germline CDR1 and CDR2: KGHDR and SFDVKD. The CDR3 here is CATSEGTGPINQPQHF.

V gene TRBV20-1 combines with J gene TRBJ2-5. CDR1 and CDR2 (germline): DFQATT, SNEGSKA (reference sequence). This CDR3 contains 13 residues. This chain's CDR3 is CSAGHPIVETQYF.

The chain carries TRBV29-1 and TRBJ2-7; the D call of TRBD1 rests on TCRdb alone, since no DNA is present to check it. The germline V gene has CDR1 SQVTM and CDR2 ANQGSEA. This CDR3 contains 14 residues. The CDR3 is CSVASGGIVGEQYF.

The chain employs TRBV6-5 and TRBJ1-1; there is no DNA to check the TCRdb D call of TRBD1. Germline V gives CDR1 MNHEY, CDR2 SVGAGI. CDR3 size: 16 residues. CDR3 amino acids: CASSFTGALMNTEAFF.

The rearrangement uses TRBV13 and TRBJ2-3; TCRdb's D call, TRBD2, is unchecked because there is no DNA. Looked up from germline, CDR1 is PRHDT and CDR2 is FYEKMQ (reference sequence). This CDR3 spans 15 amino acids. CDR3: CASSLASGGTDTQYF.

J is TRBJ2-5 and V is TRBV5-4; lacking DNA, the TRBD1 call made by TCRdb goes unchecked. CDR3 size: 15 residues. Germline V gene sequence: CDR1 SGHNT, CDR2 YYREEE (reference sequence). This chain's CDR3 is CASSLRDRYQETQYF.

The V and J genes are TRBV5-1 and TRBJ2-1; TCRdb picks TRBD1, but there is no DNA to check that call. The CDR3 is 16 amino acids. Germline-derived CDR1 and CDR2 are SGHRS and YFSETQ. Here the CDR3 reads CASSLGTGSSYNEQFF.

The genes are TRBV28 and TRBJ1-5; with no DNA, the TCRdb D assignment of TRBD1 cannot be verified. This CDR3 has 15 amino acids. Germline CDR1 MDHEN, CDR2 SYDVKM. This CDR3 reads CASSPPGGLNQPQHF.

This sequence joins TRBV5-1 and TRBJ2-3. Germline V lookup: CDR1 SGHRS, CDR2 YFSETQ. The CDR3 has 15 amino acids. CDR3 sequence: CASSPRSSNSDTQYF.

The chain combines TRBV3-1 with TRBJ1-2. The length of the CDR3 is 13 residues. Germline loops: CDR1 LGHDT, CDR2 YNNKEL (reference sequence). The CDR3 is CASSPAPNYGYTF.

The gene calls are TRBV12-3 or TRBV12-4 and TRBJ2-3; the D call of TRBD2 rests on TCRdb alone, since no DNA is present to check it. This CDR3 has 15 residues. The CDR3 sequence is CASSRLAGVGDTQYF.

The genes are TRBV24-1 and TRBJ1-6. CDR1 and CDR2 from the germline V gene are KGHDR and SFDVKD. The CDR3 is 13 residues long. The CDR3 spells CATSGEGLRPLHF.

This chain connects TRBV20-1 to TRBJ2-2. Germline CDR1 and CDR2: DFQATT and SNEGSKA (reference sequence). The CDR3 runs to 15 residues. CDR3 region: CSARDLGRGTGELFF.

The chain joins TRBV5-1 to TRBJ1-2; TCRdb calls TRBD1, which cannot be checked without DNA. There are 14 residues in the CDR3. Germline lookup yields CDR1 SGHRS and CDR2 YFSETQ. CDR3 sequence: CASSLAARGQGYTF.

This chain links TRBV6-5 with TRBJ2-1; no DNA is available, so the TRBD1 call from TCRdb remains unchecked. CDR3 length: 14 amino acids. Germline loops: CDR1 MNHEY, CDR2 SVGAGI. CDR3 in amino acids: CASSKGTASNEQFF.

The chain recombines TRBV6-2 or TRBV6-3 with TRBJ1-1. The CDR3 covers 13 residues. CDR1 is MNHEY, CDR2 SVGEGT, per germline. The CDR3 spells CASSNEENTEAFF.

CDR3 amino acids: CASSVLQAGEGTGELFF. J is TRBJ2-2 and V is TRBV9; TCRdb outputs TRBD1, but without DNA this stays unchecked. The germline V gene has CDR1 SGDLS and CDR2 YYNGEE. The length of the CDR3 is 17 residues.

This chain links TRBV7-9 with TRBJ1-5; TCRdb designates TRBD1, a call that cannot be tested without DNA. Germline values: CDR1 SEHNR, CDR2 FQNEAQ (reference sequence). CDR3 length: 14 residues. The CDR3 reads CASSLTGLNQPQHF.

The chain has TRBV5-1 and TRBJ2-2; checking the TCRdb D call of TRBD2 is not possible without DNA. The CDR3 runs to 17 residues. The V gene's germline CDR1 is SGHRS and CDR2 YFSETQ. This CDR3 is CASSADRLAGAPGELFF. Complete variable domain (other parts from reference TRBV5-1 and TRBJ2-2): KAGVTQTPRYLIKTRGQQVTLSCSPISGHRSVSWYQQTPGQGLQFLFEYFSETQRNKGNFPGRFSGRQFSNSRSEMNVSTLELGDSALYLCASSADRLAGAPGELFFGEGSRLTVL.

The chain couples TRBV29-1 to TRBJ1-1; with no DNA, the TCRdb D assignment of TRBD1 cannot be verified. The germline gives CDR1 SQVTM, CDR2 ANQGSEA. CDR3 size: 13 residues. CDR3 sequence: CSVEGALYTEAFF.

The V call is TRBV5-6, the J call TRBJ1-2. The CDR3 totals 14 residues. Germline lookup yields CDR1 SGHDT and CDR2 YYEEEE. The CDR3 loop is CASSLDGVIYGYTF.

CDR3 loop: CASSRTGAFQPQHF. The J gene is TRBJ1-5, the V gene TRBV3-1; the TCRdb D gene call, TRBD1, has no DNA to confirm it. The CDR3 totals 14 residues. Germline values: CDR1 LGHDT, CDR2 YNNKEL (reference sequence).

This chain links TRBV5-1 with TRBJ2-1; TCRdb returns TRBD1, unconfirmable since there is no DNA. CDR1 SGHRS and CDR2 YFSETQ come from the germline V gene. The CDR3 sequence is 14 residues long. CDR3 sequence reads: CASTLWTGTNEQFF.

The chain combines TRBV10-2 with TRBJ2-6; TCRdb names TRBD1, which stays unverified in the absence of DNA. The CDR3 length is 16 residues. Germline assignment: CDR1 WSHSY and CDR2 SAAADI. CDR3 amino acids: CASKGTVSSGANVLTF.